This TCR beta chain stems from a study of T cells in Graves' hyperthyroidism and ophthalmopathy (dated 2019 in TCRdb). As for the study more broadly: Peripheral blood samples were taken at initial diagnosis, before any treatment was given. The paper reports TCR Vbeta CDR3 sequencing of over 130 peripheral blood samples: around 45 ophthalmopathy, around 80 hyperthyroidism and around 17 progressor patients. The study also compared thyroid tissue and blood T-cell repertoires from about 6 Graves' hyperthyroidism patients. The approximately 100 discovery patients were randomly divided into training and test sets at a 7:3 ratio. Following sampling, methimazole starting at 30 mg daily was given to hyperthyroidism patients, and high-dose intravenous methylprednisolone was given to ophthalmopathy patients. Whether ophthalmopathy could be predicted prospectively was tested in an independent validation cohort made up of approximately 19 hyperthyroidism patients plus 17 patients who later progressed to ophthalmopathy. A discovery cohort of around 100 patients, approximately 45 with Graves' ophthalmopathy and approximately 60 with stable Graves' hyperthyroidism, was used to find distinguishing TCR V-J signatures. General conclusions and limits of the study: A 13 V-J signature model separated ophthalmopathy from stable hyperthyroidism, with 87.88% sensitivity and around 84% specificity in cross-validation and 80%/75% in testing. In validation, the model predicted progression to ophthalmopathy a median of roughly six months before onset, with over 55% sensitivity and roughly 79% specificity. Sample size was not statistically predetermined, and investigators were not blinded to group allocation. Blood samples also contained most of the expanded thyroid clonotypes (frequency above 0.001), which suggests that blood repertoires may reflect thyroid immune responses.

TCR beta CDR3 regions were amplified from RNA transcripts. The first round of RT-PCR for the TCR CDR3 was performed with the HTBI primer set and the Qiagen OneStep RT-PCR kit. Libraries were constructed in a second round of multiplex PCR, after which size selection and purification were carried out. Sequencing of the libraries was done on an Illumina HiSeq2000 using paired-end 100 bp reads. In the authors' own workflow: SOAPnuke was used to process the raw data, removing reads that contained adapters or uncalled bases, had a mean Phred below 15, or lacked an exact match to the constant primer or identifier. COPE v1.2.5 was used to merge the high-quality paired reads, and each unique nucleotide sequence was defined as a clonotype. Clonotypes were aligned to IMGT TRBV, TRBD and TRBJ reference segments using MiTCR v1.1. The analysis was restricted to V-J combinations with a frequency above 0.0001, which together covered roughly 99% of the repertoires. The TCS score was defined as F50 (clonal expansion) divided by E x V (chaos), with BLOSUM62-based TCRdist calculated between CDR3 peptides within each V-J. Welch's t-statistics and random forest reduced fewer than 550 V-J features to around 14, which were used in a naive Bayes classifier (R e1071). The public reads were quality trimmed at Q25 with fastp and then assembled into clones with MiXCR by TCRdb, keeping productive beta chains. Every CDR3 protein is listed once, alongside the most common genes and DNA of its rows. Here the V and J calls rest on TCRdb's processing, not on the authors' analysis. The sample includes 500,000 or so distinct CDR3 sequences, with under 20% observed a single time. The ten largest make up roughly 15% of the sample.

In the ophthalmopathy patients, disease was moderately to severely active, with a Clinical Activity Score of 3 or more, a NOSPECS grade of 4 or more, and a duration of less than 3 months. Patients with uncontrolled infections, other autoimmune diseases, pregnancy or lactation were excluded. Diagnoses were based on clinical symptoms, serum thyroxine and TRAb, thyroid ultrasound and orbital computed tomography. PBMCs were isolated from about 9.1 ml of fresh peripheral blood by Ficoll-Paque density gradient centrifugation. Trizol reagent was used to extract total RNA, and RNA quality was then checked on an Agilent 2100 Bioanalyzer. The CDR3 measures 15 amino acids from cysteine to phenylalanine. This entry keeps only the CDR3 DNA: 45 bases, framed from base 1. The germline V gene sets CDR1 to SGHVS and CDR2 to FNYEAQ. Concerning this clonotype itself: The antigen this receptor binds is unknown. Being one base from a much bigger clone, this may be a read error.

Sequenced sample: blood. The receptor comes from a woman younger than 35 with Graves' ophthalmopathy. The rearranged chain carries TRBV7-6 and TRBJ2-3; the D match is possibly TRBD1 or TRBD2, with 6 bases aligned in each. Here the CDR3 is given as CTSSLEGGYTDTQYF. The nucleotide sequence reads TGTACCAGCAGCTTAGAGGGGGGTTACACAGATACGCAGTATTTT.